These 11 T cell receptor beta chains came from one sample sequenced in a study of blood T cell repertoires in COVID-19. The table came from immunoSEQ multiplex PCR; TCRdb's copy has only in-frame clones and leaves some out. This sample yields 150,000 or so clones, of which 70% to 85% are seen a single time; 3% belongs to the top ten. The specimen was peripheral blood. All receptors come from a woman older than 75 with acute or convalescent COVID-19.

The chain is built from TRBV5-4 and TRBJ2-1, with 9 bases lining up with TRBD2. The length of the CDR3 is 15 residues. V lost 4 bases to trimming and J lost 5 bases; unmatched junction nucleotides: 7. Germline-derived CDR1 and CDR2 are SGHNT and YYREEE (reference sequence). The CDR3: CASSPRTSADNEQFF. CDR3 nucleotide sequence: TGTGCCAGCAGCCCCAGGACTAGCGCCGACAATGAGCAGTTCTTC.

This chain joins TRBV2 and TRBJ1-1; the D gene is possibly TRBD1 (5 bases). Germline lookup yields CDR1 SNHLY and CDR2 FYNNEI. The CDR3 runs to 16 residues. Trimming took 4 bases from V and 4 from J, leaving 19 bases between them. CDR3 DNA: TGTGCCAGCAGTGTTGGGGGAGGCGTTGGGGGCACTGAAGCTTTCTTT. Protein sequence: CASSVGGGVGGTEAFF. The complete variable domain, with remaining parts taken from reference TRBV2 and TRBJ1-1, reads EPEVTQTPSHQVTQMGQEVILRCVPISNHLYFYWYRQILGQKVEFLVSFYNNEISEKSEIFDDQFSVERPDGSNFTLKIRSTKLEDSAMYFCASSVGGGVGGTEAFFGQGTRLTVV.

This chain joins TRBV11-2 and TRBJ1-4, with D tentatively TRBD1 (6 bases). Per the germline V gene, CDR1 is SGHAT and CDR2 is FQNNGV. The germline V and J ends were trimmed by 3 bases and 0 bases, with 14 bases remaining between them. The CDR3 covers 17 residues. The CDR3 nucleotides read TGTGCCAGCAGCTTGCCTAGGGGGGGCCCAACTAATGAAAAACTGTTTTTT. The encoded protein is CASSLPRGGPTNEKLFF.

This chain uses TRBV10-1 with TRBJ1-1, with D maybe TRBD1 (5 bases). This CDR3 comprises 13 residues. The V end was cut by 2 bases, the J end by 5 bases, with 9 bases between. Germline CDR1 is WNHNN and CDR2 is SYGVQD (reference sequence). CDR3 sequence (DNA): TGCGCCAGCAGTGAGCAGGGTAATACTGAAGCTTTCTTT. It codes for CASSEQGNTEAFF.

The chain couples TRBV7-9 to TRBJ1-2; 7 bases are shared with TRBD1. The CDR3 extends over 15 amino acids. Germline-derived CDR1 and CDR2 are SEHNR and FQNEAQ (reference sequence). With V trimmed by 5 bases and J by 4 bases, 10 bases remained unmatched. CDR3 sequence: CASSNPGQSSYGYTF. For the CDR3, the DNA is TGTGCCAGCAGCAACCCGGGACAGTCTAGCTATGGCTACACCTTC.

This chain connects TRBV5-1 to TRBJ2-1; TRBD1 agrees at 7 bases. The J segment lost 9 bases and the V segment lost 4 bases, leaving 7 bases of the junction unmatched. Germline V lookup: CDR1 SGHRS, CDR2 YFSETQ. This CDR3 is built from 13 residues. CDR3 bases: TGCGCCAGCAGCCTCCGACAGGGCGGTGAGCAGTTCTTC. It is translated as CASSLRQGGEQFF. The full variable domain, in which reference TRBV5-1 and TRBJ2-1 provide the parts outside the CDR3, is KAGVTQTPRYLIKTRGQQVTLSCSPISGHRSVSWYQQTPGQGLQFLFEYFSETQRNKGNFPGRFSGRQFSNSRSEMNVSTLELGDSALYLCASSLRQGGEQFFGPGTRLTVL.

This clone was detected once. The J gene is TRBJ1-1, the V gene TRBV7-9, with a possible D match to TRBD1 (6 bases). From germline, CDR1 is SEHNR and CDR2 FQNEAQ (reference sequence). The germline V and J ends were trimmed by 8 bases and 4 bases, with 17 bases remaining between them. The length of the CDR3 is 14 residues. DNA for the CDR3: TGTGCCAGCCTCCCGGGGGGGCGGGTCACTGAAGCTTTCTTT. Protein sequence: CASLPGGRVTEAFF.

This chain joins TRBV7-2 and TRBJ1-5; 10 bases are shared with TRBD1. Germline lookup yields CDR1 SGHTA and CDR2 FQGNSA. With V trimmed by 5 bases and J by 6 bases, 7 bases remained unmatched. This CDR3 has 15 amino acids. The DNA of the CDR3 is TGTGCCAGCAGCCCCGGGACAGGGGTGAGTCAGCCCCAGCATTTT. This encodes CASSPGTGVSQPQHF. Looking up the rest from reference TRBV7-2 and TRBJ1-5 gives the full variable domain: GAGVSQSPSNKVTEKGKDVELRCDPISGHTALYWYRQSLGQGLEFLIYFQGNSAPDKSGLPSDRFSAERTGGSVSTLTIQRTQQEDSAVYLCASSPGTGVSQPQHFGDGTRLSIL.

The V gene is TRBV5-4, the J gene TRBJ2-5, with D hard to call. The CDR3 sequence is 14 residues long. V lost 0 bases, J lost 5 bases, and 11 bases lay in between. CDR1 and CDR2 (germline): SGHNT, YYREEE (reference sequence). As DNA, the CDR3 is TGTGCCAGCAGCTTGGTATCGGGTGGGGAGACCCAGTACTTC. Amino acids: CASSLVSGGETQYF.

The CDR3 loop is CASGQGQVENSPLHF. The CDR3 DNA reads TGTGCCAGCGGACAGGGGCAAGTTGAGAATTCACCCCTCCACTTT. The chain is built from TRBV5-6 and TRBJ1-6; 9 bases are shared with TRBD1. The CDR3 spans 15 residues. Germline V CDR1 and CDR2: SGHDT, YYEEEE. Losses at the gene ends were 7 bases for V and 7 bases for J; bases not matched to a gene: 9. Filled out from reference TRBV5-6 and TRBJ1-6, the complete variable domain reads DAGVTQSPTHLIKTRGQQVTLRCSPKSGHDTVSWYQQALGQGPQFIFQYYEEEERQRGNFPDRFSGHQFPNYSSELNVNALLLGDSALYLCASGQGQVENSPLHFGNGTRLTVT.

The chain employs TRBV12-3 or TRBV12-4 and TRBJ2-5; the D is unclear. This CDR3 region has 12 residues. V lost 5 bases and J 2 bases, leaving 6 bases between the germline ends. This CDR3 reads CASSPRQETQYF. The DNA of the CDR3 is TGTGCCAGCAGTCCTAGGCAAGAGACCCAGTACTTC.